These 8 T cell receptor beta chains were all obtained from the same sample, sequenced in a study of shared clonotypes between healthy human individuals. Produced via immunoSEQ multiplex PCR; TCRdb's table is partial and in-frame only. The profile shows about 480,000 clones, roughly 85% of them singletons. The source material was PBMCs. These receptor sequences come from a woman in her 40s in good health. Some clones in this sample may be carry-over from other donors' samples.

This clone was picked up a small number of times. J is TRBJ2-4 and V is TRBV7-9; D possibly corresponds to TRBD2 (5 bases). V lost 0 bases and J 6 bases, leaving 9 bases between the germline ends. This CDR3 has 14 amino acids. CDR1 SEHNR and CDR2 FQNEAQ come from the germline V gene (reference sequence). For the CDR3, the DNA is TGTGCCAGCAGCTTAGCGGGAGAGGTAAACATTCAGTACTTC. This gives the protein CASSLAGEVNIQYF.

The J gene is TRBJ1-4, the V gene TRBV7-9; the match to TRBD1 covers 9 bases. In germline, CDR1 is SEHNR, CDR2 FQNEAQ (reference sequence). CDR3 length: 15 residues. Trimming cost V 6 bases and J 6 bases; bases outside gene matches: 8. This CDR3 reads CASSSGQGTDEKLFF. DNA of the CDR3: TGTGCCAGCAGTTCGGGACAGGGAACGGATGAAAAACTGTTTTTT.

The chain's CDR3 is CASSQGSGSGTGELFF. CDR3 in DNA: TGCGCCAGCAGCCAAGGTAGCGGGAGTGGCACCGGGGAGCTGTTTTTT. This chain uses TRBV4-3 with TRBJ2-2; 9 nucleotides match TRBD2. After removal of 1 base from V and 4 bases from J, the junction contained 4 bases not matched to a gene. CDR1 and CDR2 (germline): LGHNA, YSLEER. The CDR3 consists of 16 residues.

CDR3 amino acids: CASRREGYEQYF. CDR3 bases: TGCGCCAGCAGGAGGGAGGGGTACGAGCAGTACTTC. This chain uses TRBV5-1 with TRBJ2-7; TRBD2 matches 7 bases. Germline loops: CDR1 SGHRS, CDR2 YFSETQ. The CDR3 is 12 amino acids. Trimming removed 5 bases from V and 4 bases from J; junction bases left unmatched: 3.

This chain uses TRBV2 with TRBJ2-3, with unresolved D. The CDR3 runs 19 residues. The germline CDR1 and CDR2 sequences are SNHLY and FYNNEI. V lost 4 bases and J 0 bases, leaving 23 bases between the germline ends. The CDR3 here is CASSGALFQSGPSTDTQYF. The CDR3 DNA sequence: TGTGCCAGCAGTGGAGCTCTATTCCAGTCGGGCCCCAGCACAGATACGCAGTATTTT.

The J gene is TRBJ1-5, the V gene TRBV7-2; 9 bases are a match to TRBD1. The J segment lost 6 bases and the V segment lost 3 bases, leaving 3 bases of the junction unmatched. Germline V gene sequence: CDR1 SGHTA, CDR2 FQGNSA. The CDR3 length is 14 residues. Here the CDR3 DNA reads TGTGCCAGCAGCTTCACAGGGGGCCCTCAGCCCCAGCATTTT. Translating gives CASSFTGGPQPQHF.

The J gene is TRBJ1-2, the V gene TRBV11-2, with D possibly matching TRBD1 (5 bases). Trimming pared 6 bases from V and 3 bases from J, leaving 20 bases between. Germline CDR1 reads SGHAT; CDR2 reads FQNNGV. The CDR3 is made up of 16 amino acids. The CDR3 sequence is CASRPWGQGFYYGYTF. CDR3 bases: TGTGCCAGCAGGCCCTGGGGCCAGGGCTTTTACTATGGCTACACCTTC.

The chain joins TRBV4-3 to TRBJ2-2; 10 nucleotides agree with TRBD2. The CDR3 runs 16 residues. The V segment lost 3 bases and the J segment 10 bases; nucleotides outside the gene matches: 11. CDR1 LGHNA and CDR2 YSLEER come from the germline V gene. The CDR3 nucleotides read TGCGCCAGCAGCCAGGGGACCGGACTAGCGGCGGTGGAGCTGTTTTTT. Translating it yields CASSQGTGLAAVELFF.